The 21 T cell receptor beta chains reported below all come from one sample, sequenced in a study of CD8+CD57+ T cells in acquired aplastic anemia (dated by TCRdb to 2017 to 2018). TCRdb lists the instrument as Illumina HiSeq 2000. Genomic DNA served as template for TCR beta VDJ combination and CDR3 sequence profiling. TCRdb applied fastp at Q25 and MiXCR to the public reads, then kept only in-frame beta chains. CDR3 protein sequences are deduplicated, and each keeps its most common genes and DNA. The sample has 350,000 to 450,000 distinct CDR3 sequences on record, roughly 68% of them singletons. Approximately 4% of the sample goes to the ten largest clones. Sequenced material: sorted CD4+, CD8+, or CD8+CD57+ T cells (not recorded which) from PBMCs. Source of these receptors: a human donor in good health, serving as a control.

Many counts were recorded for this clonotype. This chain uses TRBV9 with TRBJ2-3, with TRBD1 as a possible D gene (6 bases). The CDR3 length is 16 residues. The V end was cut by 4 bases, the J end by 0 bases, with 15 bases between. Germline-derived CDR1 and CDR2 are SGDLS and YYNGEE. The DNA of the CDR3 is TGTGCCAGCAGCACCCGGGACACGTCTAGCACAGATACGCAGTATTTT. Its protein is CASSTRDTSSTDTQYF.

CDR3 protein: CASTTGGETRYVGTQYF. The CDR3 DNA sequence: TGTGCCAGCACGACCGGAGGGGAGACCCGGTACGTCGGGACCCAGTACTTC. The rearrangement links TRBV7-2 to TRBJ2-5, with a weak D call TRBD2 (6 bases). The CDR3 consists of 17 residues. Per germline, CDR1 SGHTA and CDR2 FQGNSA. Trimming cost V 7 bases and J 7 bases, with 28 bases left between them.

The rearrangement uses TRBV12-3 or TRBV12-4 and TRBJ1-6, with 7 bases fitting TRBD1. The CDR3 length is 14 residues. J lost 8 bases, V lost 6 bases, and 7 bases had no gene match. CDR3 DNA sequence: TGTGCCAGCAGCTCCGGACAGGATTATTCACCCCTCCACTTT. It encodes CASSSGQDYSPLHF.

This clonotype has ten or more counts. The V gene is TRBV6-6, the J gene TRBJ1-2; 9 bases line up with TRBD1. CDR1 and CDR2 from the germline V gene are MNHNY and SVGAGI (reference sequence). The CDR3 covers 14 residues. V lost 2 bases, J lost 6 bases, and 4 bases stayed unmatched. The CDR3 DNA sequence: TGTGCCAGCAGTTACAGGGACAGGGTGGATGGCTACACCTTC. It is translated as CASSYRDRVDGYTF.

The V and J genes are TRBV7-2 and TRBJ1-5; D is uncertain. This CDR3 is 18 amino acids long. Between the trimmed V and J ends, which lost 7 bases and 7 bases, there was a span of 29 bases. Germline V gives CDR1 SGHTA, CDR2 FQGNSA. This CDR3 is CASTSSGTSTDTKQPQHF. The CDR3 DNA reads TGTGCCAGCACCTCAAGCGGAACCAGCACAGATACGAAGCAGCCCCAGCATTTT.

This chain links TRBV29-1 with TRBJ2-3; D not resolved. Trimming removed 7 bases at V and 5 bases at J, with 10 bases between. In germline, CDR1 is SQVTM, CDR2 ANQGSEA. This CDR3 is 11 amino acids long. This CDR3 reads CSAARGDTQYF. CDR3 in DNA: TGCAGCGCGGCTCGAGGAGATACGCAGTATTTT.

Details on this clonotype: Mismatch with germline at one junction end may stem from a read error. CDR3 protein: CACSMLTETKELFF. The CDR3 nucleotides read TGTGCCTGTAGTATGTTGACTGAAACCAAAGAACTGTTTTTC. The chain has TRBV19 and TRBJ1-4; D ambiguous. Germline CDR1 LNHDA, CDR2 SQIVND (reference sequence). The CDR3 covers 14 residues.

Note on this clonotype: The junction differs from germline at one of its ends, possibly a read error. This chain connects TRBV9 to TRBJ1-2; weak D call: TRBD1 (5 bases). Germline CDR1 SGDLS, CDR2 YYNGEE. The CDR3 runs 14 residues. The DNA of the CDR3 is TGTGCCAGCAGCGAGTCGGGGCTAGTCTACGACCAGTCCTTC. Protein sequence: CASSESGLVYDQSF.

The gene calls are TRBV9 and TRBJ2-3, with a tentative D call TRBD1 (6 bases). The CDR3 runs to 16 residues. Per the germline V gene, CDR1 is SGDLS and CDR2 is YYNGEE. V gave up 4 bases and J gave up 10 bases, with 25 bases separating them. CDR3 in amino acids: CASSSGNSCGQYSQYF. The CDR3 nucleotides are TGTGCCAGCAGCTCCGGCAATAGCTGCGGACAGTACTCGCAGTATTTT.

This clonotype was recorded a few times. The V call is TRBV2, the J call TRBJ1-5; D uncertain. The CDR3 loop spans 14 amino acids. V was pared by 3 bases and J by 8 bases, with 14 bases between. Per the germline V gene, CDR1 is SNHLY and CDR2 is FYNNEI. CDR3 loop: CASSDNASLEPQHF. CDR3 DNA sequence: TGTGCCAGCAGTGATAACGCCTCTTTGGAGCCCCAGCATTTT.

The genes are TRBV7-9 and TRBJ1-6; perhaps TRBD1 as D (5 bases). This CDR3 comprises 12 residues. Germline loops: CDR1 SEHNR, CDR2 FQNEAQ (reference sequence). Trimming shortened V by 4 bases and J by 15 bases, and 13 bases separated the two germline ends. The CDR3 region has the DNA TGTGCCAGCAGCTCCAGGGTCTATCACCTCCACTTT. This encodes CASSSRVYHLHF.

Concerning this clonotype itself: Since the CDR3 does not end with the conserved phenylalanine or tryptophan, this likely comes from a read error. The DNA is left out, because the CDR3 cannot be placed on it with certainty; the CDR3 is given as TCRdb lists it. This chain links TRBV7-3 with TRBJ2-7; TRBD1 is the table's D call and was not checked against the DNA. From its first to its last residue, the CDR3 has 13 amino acids. Germline-derived CDR1 and CDR2 are SGHTA and FQGTGA. The CDR3 region is CASSPEPGYEQPQ.

The genes are TRBV11-2 and TRBJ2-1; 9 positions match TRBD1. The CDR3 consists of 14 residues. Germline values: CDR1 SGHAT, CDR2 FQNNGV. The V segment lost 8 bases and the J segment 3 bases; nucleotides outside the gene matches: 5. This CDR3 reads CASSMGQGYNEQFF. The CDR3 DNA reads as TGTGCCAGCTCCATGGGACAGGGCTACAATGAGCAGTTCTTC.

The count of this clonotype is one. The chain recombines TRBV12-3 or TRBV12-4 with TRBJ1-2; no clear D gene. Trimming took off 7 bases at V and 2 bases at J, with 11 bases between the two ends. This CDR3 comprises 13 residues. CDR3 coding DNA: TGTGCCAGCACGCCGGGCGAAAACTATGGCTACACCTTC. This translates into CASTPGENYGYTF.

V gene TRBV20-1 combines with J gene TRBJ1-6; TRBD1 aligns across 7 bases. CDR3 length: 14 amino acids. With V trimmed by 2 bases and J by 14 bases, 12 bases remained unmatched. Germline-derived CDR1 and CDR2 are DFQATT and SNEGSKA (reference sequence). This chain's CDR3 is CSARSVGQTGALHF. The CDR3 nucleotides read TGCAGTGCTAGAAGCGTGGGCCAAACAGGGGCCCTCCACTTT.

This clonotype came up a few times. One end of the junction fails to match germline, which may point to a read error. The chain links TRBV19 to TRBJ2-7; TRBD2 agrees at 10 bases. This CDR3 is 16 amino acids long. Germline CDR1 reads LNHDA; CDR2 reads SQIVND (reference sequence). The DNA of the CDR3 is TGCGCCAGCAGCCAAGAACCGTCTAGCGGGGGTTACGAGCAGTACTTC. It is translated as CASSQEPSSGGYEQYF.

This clonotype was observed at least ten times. This rearrangement joins TRBV6-6 to TRBJ1-4, with D tentatively TRBD1 (5 bases). The V and J ends lost 3 bases and 5 bases respectively, with 10 bases between them. From germline, CDR1 is MNHNY and CDR2 SVGAGI (reference sequence). The CDR3 sequence is 14 residues long. The DNA for the CDR3 is TGTGCCAGCAGTTATACAGGCGAGAATGAAAAACTGTTTTTT. Amino acid sequence: CASSYTGENEKLFF.

This clonotype was counted once. The CDR3 DNA follows: TGTGCCAGCAGTTACCCCTGGACACATAGCAATCAGCCCCAGCATTTT. Translated: CASSYPWTHSNQPQHF. This rearrangement joins TRBV6-1 to TRBJ1-5; D is perhaps TRBD1 (5 bases). The V gene's germline CDR1 is MNHNS and CDR2 SASEGT. The CDR3 has 16 residues. Trimming cost V 5 bases and J 0 bases, with 14 bases left between them.

This clonotype was counted at least ten times. The J gene is TRBJ2-2, the V gene TRBV5-1, with D perhaps TRBD1 or TRBD2 (6 bases each). The CDR3 covers 13 residues. Germline CDR1 and CDR2: SGHRS and YFSETQ. The V end lost 4 bases, the J end lost 5 bases, and 9 bases lay between the germline ends. The chain's CDR3 is CASSRGGTGELFF. As DNA, the CDR3 is TGCGCCAGCAGCCGAGGGGGGACCGGGGAGCTGTTTTTT.

V is TRBV7-6 and J is TRBJ2-2; D may be TRBD2 (5 bases). The germline CDR1 and CDR2 sequences are SGHVS and FNYEAQ. V was pared by 1 base and J by 7 bases, with 16 bases between. This CDR3 has 16 amino acids. The DNA of the CDR3 is TGTGCCAGCAGCTTAGATGCAGCCTCGGCGGGCGGGGAGCTGTTTTTT. Translated, it gives CASSLDAASAGGELFF.

The V gene is TRBV7-2, the J gene TRBJ2-5; D possibly corresponds to TRBD1 (6 bases). CDR1 and CDR2 (germline): SGHTA, FQGNSA. V was cut by 5 bases and J by 5 bases, with 15 bases left in between. CDR3 size: 14 residues. The CDR3 DNA follows: TGTGCCAGCAGCGGCCAGGGGTGGTATGAGACCCAGTACTTC. It yields the protein CASSGQGWYETQYF.